This T cell receptor beta chain was sequenced in a study of cytomegalovirus exposure and HLA in healthy donors. Study summary: Around 83% of around 390 genotyped donors fell in the Caucasian-associated ancestry cluster.

Study observations and caveats: A prior analysis recorded that most TCR beta V segments were productive about 90% or about 30% of the time. Later analysis demonstrated an association between a missense DCLRE1C variant and TCR beta V- and J-gene trimming.

On this clone: Its antigen is still unknown.

Trimming pared 5 bases from V and 4 bases from J, leaving 15 bases between. The germline V gene encodes CDR1 MNHEY and CDR2 SVGAGI. This CDR3 is 15 amino acids long. This PCR relied on a set of 60 Vbeta primers and 13 Jbeta primers. Repertoires were generated with immunoSEQ multiplex PCR, while TCRdb's copy carries only in-frame clones and drops some. The profile shows 110,000 to 150,000 clones, 76% of them singletons. The specimen sequenced was PBMCs. This receptor was obtained from a woman aged 40-49 years in good health and CMV-seronegative. The chain is built from TRBV6-5 and TRBJ1-5, with a possible D match to TRBD1 (5 bases). Written as DNA, the CDR3 is TGTGCCAGCAGTCCAGGGATTCTTTTTAATCAGCCCCAGCATTTT. As protein: CASSPGILFNQPQHF.